This entry lists 15 T cell receptor beta chains sequenced from one sample in a study of technical replicates of blood from a handful of donors. Using immunoSEQ multiplex PCR, the repertoire was profiled, and TCRdb retains in-frame clones only, with some absent. This table holds some 74,000 clones, roughly 95% found once. Sequences were obtained from T cells isolated from PBMCs. The origin of the receptors is a human donor in good health.

The V and J genes are TRBV29-1 and TRBJ1-2; tentatively, D is TRBD1 (5 bases). CDR1 and CDR2 from the germline V gene are SQVTM and ANQGSEA. Trimming shortened V by 6 bases and J by 7 bases, and 15 bases separated the two germline ends. This CDR3 contains 12 residues. This chain's CDR3 is CSVPQGVGGYTF. The CDR3 DNA sequence: TGCAGCGTCCCCCAGGGTGTGGGTGGCTACACCTTC. Together with reference TRBV29-1 and TRBJ1-2, the CDR3 gives the full variable domain: SAVISQKPSRDICQRGTSLTIQCQVDSQVTMMFWYRQQPGQSLTLIATANQGSEATYESGFVIDKFPISRPNLTFSTLTVSNMSPEDSSIYLCSVPQGVGGYTFGSGTRLTVV.

This rearrangement joins TRBV7-9 to TRBJ2-7; D is perhaps TRBD1 (6 bases). V dropped 3 bases and J dropped 0 bases, with 9 bases sitting between them. The CDR3 covers 14 residues. Germline V gene lookup returns CDR1 SEHNR and CDR2 FQNEAQ (reference sequence). The CDR3 sequence is CASSFGQYSYEQYF. Written as DNA, the CDR3 is TGTGCCAGCAGCTTCGGACAGTACTCCTACGAGCAGTACTTC.

V usage is TRBV30 and J usage is TRBJ1-3; D gene unclear. With 4 bases removed from V and 8 bases from J, the gap between germline ends came to 9 bases. CDR3 size: 11 residues. Germline-derived CDR1 and CDR2 are GTSNPN and SVGIG (reference sequence). The DNA of the CDR3 is TGTGCCTGGACCATACACCACACCATATATTTT. The encoded protein is CAWTIHHTIYF.

V usage is TRBV28 and J usage is TRBJ2-5; D is uncertain. Germline V gene data show CDR1 as MDHEN and CDR2 as SYDVKM. The CDR3 consists of 12 residues. Trimming removed 5 bases from V and 5 bases from J, with 9 bases in between. The CDR3 nucleotides read TGTGCCAGCAGTGCCGCCGGGGAGACCCAGTACTTC. This translates into CASSAAGETQYF.

The rearrangement joins TRBV7-9 to TRBJ2-4; D unclear. Germline assignment: CDR1 SEHNR and CDR2 FQNEAQ (reference sequence). V was cut by 0 bases and J by 5 bases, with 14 bases left in between. This CDR3 region has 16 residues. The CDR3: CASSLALLLGENIQYF. In nucleotides, the CDR3 is TGTGCCAGCAGCTTAGCCTTACTGTTGGGCGAAAACATTCAGTACTTC.

The gene calls are TRBV5-4 and TRBJ2-1; D is perhaps TRBD1 (6 bases). Germline loops: CDR1 SGHNT, CDR2 YYREEE (reference sequence). V dropped 1 base and J dropped 6 bases, with 11 bases sitting between them. The CDR3 length is 14 residues. CDR3 sequence: CASSLSAQGNEQFF. The CDR3 bases are TGTGCCAGCAGCTTGTCGGCACAGGGCAATGAGCAGTTCTTC. Using reference TRBV5-4 and TRBJ2-1 for the parts outside the CDR3, the full variable domain is ETGVTQSPTHLIKTRGQQVTLRCSSQSGHNTVSWYQQALGQGPQFIFQYYREEENGRGNFPPRFSGLQFPNYSSELNVNALELDDSALYLCASSLSAQGNEQFFGPGTRLTVL.

V and J are TRBV11-2 and TRBJ1-4; weak D call: TRBD1 (6 bases). Trimming cost V 4 bases and J 4 bases, with 10 bases left between them. The CDR3 extends over 14 amino acids. The germline V gene has CDR1 SGHAT and CDR2 FQNNGV. CDR3 region: CASSWTDSNEKLFF. Here the CDR3 DNA reads TGTGCCAGCAGCTGGACGGACAGTAATGAAAAACTGTTTTTT.

The rearrangement uses TRBV6-1 and TRBJ1-2; possible D gene TRBD1, 6 bases. CDR1 MNHNS and CDR2 SASEGT come from the germline V gene. V shed 2 bases and J shed 6 bases, with 19 bases lying between them. The CDR3 extends over 16 amino acids. The CDR3 region is CASSEQSTQGINGYTF. The CDR3 bases are TGTGCCAGCAGTGAACAATCGACCCAGGGGATCAATGGCTACACCTTC.

The chain couples TRBV7-8 to TRBJ2-3, with 8 bases lining up with TRBD1. The CDR3 totals 15 residues. The V gene end was trimmed by 3 bases and the J gene end by 2 bases; junction bases not matched to a gene: 4. Germline V CDR1 and CDR2: SGHVS, FQNEAQ. CDR3 protein: CASSLSGQVTDTQYF. The DNA for the CDR3 is TGTGCCAGCAGCTTGTCGGGACAGGTCACAGATACGCAGTATTTT.

This chain connects TRBV11-3 to TRBJ1-1; D is undetermined. The CDR3 extends over 16 amino acids. Trimming removed 1 base at V and 5 bases at J, with 17 bases between. The germline V gene encodes CDR1 SGHNT and CDR2 YENEEA. The CDR3 coding sequence is TGTGCCAGCAGCTTAGGTGCGGCCCCCCATAGGACTGAAGCTTTCTTT. As protein: CASSLGAAPHRTEAFF.

This clone was observed a single time. A read error may produce the germline difference seen at one junction end. This chain links TRBV2 with TRBJ1-1; D perhaps matches TRBD1 (6 bases). CDR1 is SNHLY and CDR2 is FYNNEI in the germline V gene. The CDR3 sequence is 13 residues long. Here the CDR3 reads CASREGGDTEAFF. CDR3 DNA sequence: TGTGCCAGCAGGGAAGGGGGGGACACTGAAGCTTTCTTT.

The CDR3 sequence is CASPKPPSIHEQFF. Written as DNA, the CDR3 is TGTGCCAGCCCCAAACCCCCTAGCATCCATGAGCAGTTCTTC. This rearrangement joins TRBV6-1 to TRBJ2-1; perhaps TRBD2 as D (5 bases). V shed 8 bases and J shed 8 bases, with 19 bases lying between them. The CDR3 is 14 amino acids. In germline, CDR1 is MNHNS, CDR2 SASEGT.

This clone is a singleton in its sample. The chain employs TRBV2 and TRBJ2-3, with D perhaps matching TRBD1 (5 bases). The CDR3 is made up of 14 amino acids. The ends were cut back, 4 bases at V and 3 bases at J, with 11 bases in the middle. In germline, CDR1 is SNHLY, CDR2 FYNNEI. As DNA, the CDR3 is TGTGCCAGCAGTGTCAGGGCCAAGACAGATACGCAGTATTTT. Protein: CASSVRAKTDTQYF.

The V call is TRBV5-1, the J call TRBJ1-2; maybe TRBD1 (6 bases). CDR3 length: 16 amino acids. Germline CDR1 reads SGHRS; CDR2 reads YFSETQ. V lost 0 bases to trimming and J lost 8 bases, with 20 bases between them. Here the CDR3 reads CASSLDAPQGIGGYTF. CDR3 bases: TGCGCCAGCAGCTTGGATGCCCCACAGGGAATCGGCGGCTACACCTTC.

V gene TRBV6-6 combines with J gene TRBJ1-1; D might be TRBD1 (6 bases). Germline V lookup: CDR1 MNHNY, CDR2 SVGAGI (reference sequence). CDR3 length equals 14 residues. The V end lost 6 bases, the J end lost 6 bases, and 17 bases lay between the germline ends. CDR3 DNA: TGTGCCAGCAGCCGGACAGAGGTGGTATCTGAAGCTTTCTTT. Translation gives CASSRTEVVSEAFF.